Following are 9 T cell receptor beta chains from one sample sequenced in a study of immune characterization of retroperitoneal liposarcoma. MiXCR, applied by TCRdb to the PCR reads, yields one record per CDR3 protein. The table includes about 10,000 distinct CDR3 sequences, less than 35% detected once. Sequences were obtained from tumor tissue. All receptors derive from a male donor with retroperitoneal liposarcoma.

This clonotype was observed many times. The rearrangement uses TRBV7-2 and TRBJ2-7; 7 positions match TRBD1. V lost 3 bases to trimming and J lost 2 bases; unmatched junction nucleotides: 10. This CDR3 spans 16 amino acids. CDR1 and CDR2 (germline): SGHTA, FQGNSA. CDR3 DNA: TGTGCCAGCAGCTTTAGCACGGGACAGAAGGCCTACGAGCAGTACTTC. Its protein product is CASSFSTGQKAYEQYF.

V usage is TRBV6-6 and J usage is TRBJ2-1, with 7 bases identical to TRBD2. V gave up 2 bases and J gave up 2 bases; unmatched junction bases: 3. The CDR3 covers 15 residues. Germline CDR1 and CDR2: MNHNY and SVGAGI (reference sequence). This CDR3 is CASSYVGGTYNEQFF. DNA of the CDR3: TGTGCCAGCAGTTACGTCGGGGGGACCTACAATGAGCAGTTCTTC.

This clonotype was counted at least ten times. The DNA for the CDR3 is TGTGCCAGCACCCCGACCCGGACGGAGTACGAGCAGTACTTC. This sequence encodes CASTPTRTEYEQYF. The chain recombines TRBV7-8 with TRBJ2-7, with D hard to call. Germline CDR1 SGHVS, CDR2 FQNEAQ. CDR3 length: 14 amino acids. Trimming removed 7 bases at V and 4 bases at J, with 17 bases between.

This clonotype was detected ten times or more. V usage is TRBV6-6 and J usage is TRBJ2-1, with 10 bases fitting TRBD1. Germline V lookup: CDR1 MNHNY, CDR2 SVGAGI (reference sequence). This CDR3 is 17 amino acids long. The V and J ends lost 0 bases and 10 bases, in that order; junction bases with no gene match: 12. CDR3 loop: CASSYSNYGTGAYEQFF. The CDR3 nucleotides are TGTGCCAGCAGTTACTCGAATTACGGGACAGGGGCATACGAGCAGTTCTTC.

This chain uses TRBV6-2 or TRBV6-3 with TRBJ2-5; D may be TRBD1 or TRBD2 (6 bases each). Trimming removed 7 bases from V and 11 bases from J, with 29 bases in between. The CDR3 spans 16 residues. Germline assignment: CDR1 MNHEY and CDR2 SVGEGT. CDR3 DNA: TGTGCCAGCACTTCACGACGGACTACAAGGGACAATGAGCAGTACTTC. Protein sequence: CASTSRRTTRDNEQYF.

The gene calls are TRBV6-1 and TRBJ2-1; TRBD2 is a possible D gene (6 bases). The CDR3 is 13 residues long. Germline CDR1 reads MNHNS; CDR2 reads SASEGT. Trimming cost V 7 bases and J 13 bases, with 20 bases left between them. The CDR3 region has the DNA TGTGCCAGCACGGAGGGCTTCAAAAACATTCAGTTCTTC. It codes for CASTEGFKNIQFF.

This clonotype has a count of ten or more. This chain links TRBV6-1 with TRBJ2-1, with a weak D call TRBD2 (5 bases). V gave up 5 bases and J gave up 10 bases, with 21 bases separating them. The CDR3 is 15 residues long. In germline, CDR1 is MNHNS, CDR2 SASEGT. As DNA, the CDR3 is TGTGCCAGCAGTCTTCCCCACGGGATGACCTACGAGCAGTTCTTC. As protein: CASSLPHGMTYEQFF.

This clonotype was found a few times. The chain combines TRBV11-2 with TRBJ2-7; 9 bases agree with TRBD2. This CDR3 comprises 15 residues. Germline V gives CDR1 SGHAT, CDR2 FQNNGV. The J segment lost 0 bases and the V segment lost 6 bases, leaving 6 bases of the junction unmatched. The CDR3 here is CASSWTSASSYEQYF. The CDR3 nucleotides are TGTGCCAGCAGTTGGACTAGCGCGAGCTCCTACGAGCAGTACTTC.

Comment on this clonotype: One end of the junction is discordant with germline, which a read error may explain. The V call is TRBV19, the J call TRBJ2-4; D gene uncertain. The assigned J gene may be wrong: the sequence end matches TRBJ2-1 better. The germline V gene has CDR1 LNHDA and CDR2 SQIVND (reference sequence). CDR3 length equals 11 residues. The CDR3 nucleotides read TGTGCCAGTAGTGGCTACTATGAGCAGTTCTTC. It encodes CASSGYYEQFF.